What follows are 9 T cell receptor beta chains derived from one specimen sequenced in a study of T cell clonality in common variable immunodeficiency. Profiling relied on immunoSEQ multiplex PCR, and the TCRdb table lists in-frame clones only, not all of them. Listed for the sample are some 50,000 clones, none seen a single time. The sequencing input was peripheral blood mononuclear cells. These receptors originate from a person aged 18-70 years in good health.

As regards this clone: Sequencing ends 3 residues short of the CDR3 end; the germline J gene provides the rest. Other DNA sequences in this specimen translate into the identical CDR3. V and J are TRBV7-6 and TRBJ1-2; 8 nucleotides match TRBD1. This CDR3 comprises 16 residues. Germline CDR1 and CDR2: SGHVS and FNYEAQ. CDR3 region: CASSPRTGSPRGGYTF. The sequenced part of the CDR3 DNA is TGTGCCAGCAGCCCCCGGACAGGGTCCCCAAGGGGTGGA.

This clone was detected many times. The read ends 3 residues shy of where the CDR3 ends; the end is completed using the germline J gene. The V call is TRBV20-1, the J call TRBJ2-7; 15 bases agree with TRBD2. Germline CDR1 reads DFQATT; CDR2 reads SNEGSKA (reference sequence). The CDR3 is 14 residues long. The ends lost 6 bases at V and 3 bases at J; junction bases unmatched: 3. CDR3 residues: CSARTSGRGYEQYF. CDR3 DNA (partial): TGCAGTGCCCGGACTAGCGGGAGGGGCTACGAG.

This clone was counted ten times or more. The read ends 3 residues shy of where the CDR3 ends; the end is completed using the germline J gene. J is TRBJ2-4 and V is TRBV20-1, with D perhaps TRBD2 (7 bases). From germline, CDR1 is DFQATT and CDR2 SNEGSKA (reference sequence). The CDR3 spans 11 residues. The part of the CDR3 DNA that was read is TGCAGTGCTAGAGGGGAGGGGGTT. This encodes CSARGEGV. The whole CDR3 reads CSARGEGVQYF.

This clone was counted ten times or more. The read gets to within 3 residues of the CDR3 end, and the germline J gene fills in the rest. This chain connects TRBV20-1 to TRBJ2-1; tentatively, D is TRBD1 (6 bases). The V end lost 0 bases, the J end lost 5 bases, and 17 bases lay between the germline ends. Germline V gene sequence: CDR1 DFQATT, CDR2 SNEGSKA (reference sequence). The CDR3 extends over 16 amino acids. The CDR3 loop reads CSARDLGRGRNNEQFF. The covered CDR3 bases are TGCAGTGCTAGAGATCTAGGCAGGGGTCGGAACAATGAG.

This clone was seen repeatedly, ten times or more. Read sequence stops 3 residues before the CDR3 end, and the germline J gene provides the missing end. The genes are TRBV6-2 or TRBV6-3 and TRBJ2-1; TRBD2 matches at 9 bases. V dropped 6 bases and J dropped 0; count of bases not matched to a gene: 6. This CDR3 contains 16 residues. In germline, CDR1 is MNHEY, CDR2 SVGEGT. The sequenced CDR3 bases are TGTGCCAGCAGGCGACAAGCGGGAGGCTCCTACAATGAG. It encodes CASRRQAGGSYNE. The CDR3 in full is CASRRQAGGSYNEQFF.

This clone was seen a few times. The junction differs from germline at one of its ends, possibly a read error. The read ends 3 residues early relative to the CDR3; the germline J gene fills the gap. Other DNA sequences in this sample translate to the same CDR3. V and J are TRBV18 and TRBJ1-3; TRBD1 is a possible D gene (5 bases). Germline CDR1 is KGHSH and CDR2 is LQKENI. This CDR3 has 17 amino acids. The CDR3 region is CASSPVPQGNSGNTIYF. CDR3 DNA, as far as it was read: TGTGCCAGCTCACCAGTGCCCCAGGGTAACTCTGGAAACACG.

This clone occurred many times. The read falls 3 residues short of the CDR3 end, and the missing part is taken from the germline J gene. V is TRBV19 and J is TRBJ1-2; TRBD1 might be the D (5 bases). V was cut by 1 base and J by 6 bases, with 9 bases left in between. Looked up from germline, CDR1 is LNHDA and CDR2 is SQIVND (reference sequence). The CDR3 has 13 residues. The CDR3 loop reads CASSIGGVNGYTF. The CDR3 bases that were read are TGTGCCAGTAGTATAGGAGGGGTGAATGGC.

The table lists this clone with many counts. The read ends 3 residues early relative to the CDR3; the germline J gene fills the gap. This chain uses TRBV18 with TRBJ2-1, with 8 nucleotides matching TRBD2. The CDR3 runs to 14 residues. Germline assignment: CDR1 KGHSH and CDR2 LQKENI. The ends lost 3 bases at V and 5 bases at J; junction bases unmatched: 3. Partial CDR3 DNA: TGTGCCAGCTCACCCGGGACTAGGAACAATGAG. Encoded protein: CASSPGTRNNE. In full, the CDR3 is CASSPGTRNNEQFF.

Ten or more counts support this clone. The CDR3 goes on 3 residues after the read ends, and that part is filled in from the germline J gene. V usage is TRBV18 and J usage is TRBJ1-2; TRBD1 might be the D (6 bases). The V end was cut by 0 bases, the J end by 2 bases, with 13 bases between. The CDR3 has 16 residues. Germline CDR1 and CDR2: KGHSH and LQKENI. The sequenced CDR3 bases are TGTGCCAGCTCACCACCGGGAACAGGGAGGAACTATGGC. Translating it yields CASSPPGTGRNYG. The complete CDR3 protein is CASSPPGTGRNYGYTF.